The T cell receptor (beta chain) described here comes from a study of T cells after yellow fever vaccination. Study at large: Fractions containing few cells were prepared with SMART-Seq v4 Ultra Low Input.

CDR3 size: 15 residues. CDR1 KGHSH and CDR2 LQKENI come from the germline V gene. The V and J ends lost 3 bases and 0 bases respectively, with 11 bases between them. In making TCR cDNA, 5'RACE template switching added a universal primer site and UMIs to it. TCRdb redid the calling of the 5' RACE reads with MiXCR, one entry per CDR3 protein. Altogether under 55,000 distinct CDR3 sequences are present, about 6.3% being singletons, with the ten largest covering 20% to 30%. Sequencing was performed on CD8+ T cells not binding an NS4B(214-222) dextramer, sorted from PBMCs, taken roughly seven weeks after the first yellow fever vaccination. The chain carries TRBV18 and TRBJ1-1; D ambiguous. This TCR came from a man between 18 and 35 years old who received the YFV17D yellow fever vaccine. The CDR3 DNA reads TGTGCCAGCTCACCGGGCAGTTTTATGAACACTGAAGCTTTCTTT. It encodes CASSPGSFMNTEAFF.